A selection of T cell receptor beta chains follows, all from one sample in a study of blood T cell repertoires in COVID-19. Assay used: immunoSEQ multiplex PCR; TCRdb lists only in-frame clones, some missing. This sample has about 80,000 clones, with approximately 80% found just once. Sequenced: peripheral blood. All receptors come from a man older than 75 with acute or convalescent COVID-19. Each CDR3 is given with its conserved first and last residue. Fields, in order: J gene, D gene, clone size, V gene, CDR3 DNA, CDR3 protein. The D gene is left open where the match is weak. Size is omitted from some rows. Given values are once, few, many or a class for expanded clones.

>TRBJ2-5|TRBD2|.|TRBV27
TGTGCCACCGCTAGCGGGGGGGCCGGGGAGACCCAGTACTTC
CATASGGAGETQYF
>TRBJ1-5|TRBD1|.|TRBV19
TGTGCCAGTAGTATAAACAGACAGGGGAGCGCCAATCAGCCCCAGCATTTT
CASSINRQGSANQPQHF
>TRBJ1-2|.|.|TRBV28
TGTGCCAGCGGGCCTTGGGACAAGCCTAACTATGGCTGCACCTTC
CASGPWDKPNYGCTF
>TRBJ1-2|.|.|TRBV29-1
TGCAGCGTTGAAGGGCCCTATGGCTACACCTTC
CSVEGPYGYTF
>TRBJ1-1|TRBD1|once|TRBV12-5
TGTGCTAGTGGTCCAGGGACAGGGGGCGTTACTGAAGCTTTCTTT
CASGPGTGGVTEAFF
>TRBJ2-5|.|.|TRBV5-1
TGCGCCAGCAGCTTGGGGGGCAGTCCTCAAGAGACCCAGTACTTC
CASSLGGSPQETQYF
>TRBJ1-4|TRBD1|.|TRBV7-2
TGTGCCAGCAGACACGGACAGGGGCGGGAAAAACTGTTTTTT
CASRHGQGREKLFF
>TRBJ1-2|.|.|TRBV21-1
TGTGCCAGCAGCAAAAAGGACCCAGGGGACCTAATCTCTAACTATGGCTACACCTTC
CASSKKDPGDLISNYGYTF
>TRBJ2-5|TRBD2|.|TRBV7-2
TGTGCCAGCAGCTTGGGACTAGCGGGGGCCGACGGAGAGACCCAGTACTTC
CASSLGLAGADGETQYF
>TRBJ2-3|TRBD1|.|TRBV7-8
TGTGCCAGCAGCCGGGCTCCGACAGGGGCGGAAGATACGCAGTATTTT
CASSRAPTGAEDTQYF
>TRBJ2-1|TRBD1|.|TRBV5-1
TGCGCCAGCAGCTTGATAGGGACAGGGGGTTTCGATGAGCAGTTCTTC
CASSLIGTGGFDEQFF
>TRBJ1-5|.|.|TRBV6-5
TGTGCCAGCAAGGCCCGGACAGACCTATTCAGCCCCCAGCATTTT
CASKARTDLFSPQHF
>TRBJ2-5|.|.|TRBV11-2
TGTGCCAGCAGCTTACGCAGGGCCCAAGAGACCCAGTACTTC
CASSLRRAQETQYF
>TRBJ2-1|TRBD2|once|TRBV11-3
TGTGCCAGCAGCTTAGGGAGCGGGGGGCCTCTCAATGAGCAGTTCTTC
CASSLGSGGPLNEQFF
>TRBJ2-7|TRBD1|.|TRBV12-3/TRBV12-4
TGTGCCAGCAAGGGACAGGGTAGGCACGAGCAGTACTTC
CASKGQGRHEQYF
>TRBJ1-6|TRBD1|.|TRBV6-5
TGTGCCAGCAGACAGGGACAGGGGAATTCACCCCTCCACTTT
CASRQGQGNSPLHF
>TRBJ2-7|.|.|TRBV4-1
TGCGCCAGCAGCCAAGTTAGCAGGGTCTACGAGCAGTACTTC
CASSQVSRVYEQYF
>TRBJ1-1|.|.|TRBV18
TGTGCCAGCTCTGGGACATCGAACACTGAAGCTTTCTTT
CASSGTSNTEAFF
>TRBJ1-1|TRBD1|.|TRBV5-6
TGTGCCAGCATCGACAGGGGACGCTACACTGAAGCTTTCTTT
CASIDRGRYTEAFF
>TRBJ1-2|.|.|TRBV11-2
TGTGCCAGCAGCCAGGCCGTCTGGGACTATGGCTACACCTTC
CASSQAVWDYGYTF
>TRBJ2-5|TRBD2|.|TRBV4-1
TGCGCCAGCAGCCAACTAGCGGGGGAGCCCCGGGGGACCCAGTACTTC
CASSQLAGEPRGTQYF
>TRBJ2-3|.|.|TRBV5-1
TGCGCCAGCAGCTTGGGACAGATCACAGATACGCAGTATTTT
CASSLGQITDTQYF
>TRBJ1-1|.|.|TRBV2
TGTGCCAGCAGATTACGGGGGAACACTGAAGCTTTCTTT
CASRLRGNTEAFF
>TRBJ1-4|TRBD1|once|TRBV19
TGTGCCAGTAGTATGGGACAGGCGCTTAATGAAAAACTGTTTTTT
CASSMGQALNEKLFF
>TRBJ2-7|TRBD2|.|TRBV6-6
TGTGCCAGCCGAGACGGGGGGGGAATTATCCCCTACGAGCAGTACTTC
CASRDGGGIIPYEQYF
>TRBJ1-6|.|.|TRBV11-2
TGTGCCAGCAGCTTAGAGAGCTCCTATAATTCACCCCTCCACTTT
CASSLESSYNSPLHF
>TRBJ1-2|.|.|TRBV11-2
TGTGCCAGCAGCTTAGGGGGGGTTGTTGGCTACACCTTC
CASSLGGVVGYTF
>TRBJ2-3|TRBD1|.|TRBV7-3
TGTGCCAGCAGCTTATGGGACAGCCTCACAGATACGCAGTATTTT
CASSLWDSLTDTQYF
>TRBJ1-5|.|once|TRBV5-8
TGTGCCAGCAGCTCGGGGTGGGTTAGCAATCAGCCCCAGCATTTT
CASSSGWVSNQPQHF
>TRBJ1-6|.|.|TRBV11-1
TGTGCCAGCAGCTTAGGTGAGGATTCACCCCTCCACTTT
CASSLGEDSPLHF
>TRBJ2-7|TRBD2|.|TRBV2
TGTGCCAGCAGCGTCGGGACTAGCGGGGGATACGAGCAGTACTTC
CASSVGTSGGYEQYF
>TRBJ2-3|TRBD1|.|TRBV5-5
TGTGCCAGCAGCCCACTCCAGGGACAGGGGAGCACAGATACGCAGTATTTT
CASSPLQGQGSTDTQYF
>TRBJ2-1|.|.|TRBV7-3
TGTGCCAGCAGCTTTGGGGGGGCCCAGGGCAATGAGCAGTTCTTC
CASSFGGAQGNEQFF
>TRBJ1-6|.|.|TRBV3-1/TRBV3-2
TGTGCCAGCAGGCAAGCAGGGGTACGTTCACCCCTCCACTTT
CASRQAGVRSPLHF
>TRBJ1-1|.|.|TRBV6-5
TGTGCCAGCAGTACGGGGGGCACTGAAGCTTTCTTT
CASSTGGTEAFF
>TRBJ1-1|TRBD1|.|TRBV19
TGTGCCAGTAGTTCAGGGACAGGGGGGAACACTGAAGCTTTCTTT
CASSSGTGGNTEAFF
>TRBJ1-5|.|few|TRBV10-3
TGTGCCATCAGTGAGTCGAGCGGGGATCAGCCCCAGCATTTT
CAISESSGDQPQHF
>TRBJ2-7|TRBD1|.|TRBV11-3
TGTGCCAGCAGCTTATTCGGGACAGCAGACTACGAGCAGTACTTC
CASSLFGTADYEQYF
>TRBJ1-5|.|.|TRBV18
TGTGCCAGCTCCCCGGGTATTGATAGCAATCAGCCCCAGCATTTT
CASSPGIDSNQPQHF
>TRBJ2-2|TRBD1|.|TRBV18
TGTGCCAGCTCACAGGGACAGACCACCGGGGAGCTGTTTTTT
CASSQGQTTGELFF
>TRBJ1-3|.|.|TRBV7-3
TGTGCCAGCAGCCTAAGGGACTCCTCTGGAAACACCATATATTTT
CASSLRDSSGNTIYF
>TRBJ2-3|.|.|TRBV7-9
TGTGCCAGCAGCCTGAGCGGGTACACAGATACGCAGTATTTT
CASSLSGYTDTQYF
>TRBJ2-7|.|.|TRBV2
TGTGCCAGCAGTGAAGTTAGCATTGGAAGCCACGAGCAGTACTTC
CASSEVSIGSHEQYF
>TRBJ1-3|TRBD1|.|TRBV11-2
TGTGCCAGCAGCTTAGCTAACAGGGGCGCCTCTGGAAACACCATATATTTT
CASSLANRGASGNTIYF
>TRBJ2-7|TRBD1|.|TRBV11-2
TGTGCCAGCAGCAGCGGACAGGGCTACGAGCAGTACTTC
CASSSGQGYEQYF
>TRBJ2-2|.|.|TRBV9
TGTGCCAGCAGCGTAGGAGTCCAAATCGCGGGGGAGCTGTTTTTT
CASSVGVQIAGELFF
>TRBJ1-2|.|few|TRBV6-5
TGTGCCAGCAGGTCAGGGGAATTTGGCTACACCTTC
CASRSGEFGYTF
>TRBJ2-2|.|once|TRBV5-4
TGTGCCAGCAGCTTGAGGGGGAACACCGGGGAGCTGTTTTTT
CASSLRGNTGELFF
>TRBJ2-2|.|.|TRBV7-3
TGTGCCAGCAGCTCAAAAGCCTCAGGAGGGGGGGAGCTGTTTTTT
CASSSKASGGGELFF
>TRBJ1-3|.|.|TRBV3-1/TRBV3-2
TGTGCCAGCAGCCAAGTGGGAGGTTGGTCTGGAAACACCATATATTTT
CASSQVGGWSGNTIYF
>TRBJ1-2|TRBD1|.|TRBV11-2
TGTGCCAGCAGCTTGGAGGGCAGGGGGAAGGGCTACACCTTC
CASSLEGRGKGYTF
>TRBJ2-1|.|.|TRBV7-2
TGTGCCAGCAGCTTAGACCGGGGACTGTACAATGAGCAGTTCTTC
CASSLDRGLYNEQFF
>TRBJ2-7|.|.|TRBV3-1/TRBV3-2
TGTGCCAGCAGCCAAGGCGCCCCGAGGGAGACCTACGAGCAGTACTTC
CASSQGAPRETYEQYF
>TRBJ1-5|.|.|TRBV6-1
TGTGCCAGCAGTGAGGGGGGGAAGGGCAATCAGCCCCAGCATTTT
CASSEGGKGNQPQHF